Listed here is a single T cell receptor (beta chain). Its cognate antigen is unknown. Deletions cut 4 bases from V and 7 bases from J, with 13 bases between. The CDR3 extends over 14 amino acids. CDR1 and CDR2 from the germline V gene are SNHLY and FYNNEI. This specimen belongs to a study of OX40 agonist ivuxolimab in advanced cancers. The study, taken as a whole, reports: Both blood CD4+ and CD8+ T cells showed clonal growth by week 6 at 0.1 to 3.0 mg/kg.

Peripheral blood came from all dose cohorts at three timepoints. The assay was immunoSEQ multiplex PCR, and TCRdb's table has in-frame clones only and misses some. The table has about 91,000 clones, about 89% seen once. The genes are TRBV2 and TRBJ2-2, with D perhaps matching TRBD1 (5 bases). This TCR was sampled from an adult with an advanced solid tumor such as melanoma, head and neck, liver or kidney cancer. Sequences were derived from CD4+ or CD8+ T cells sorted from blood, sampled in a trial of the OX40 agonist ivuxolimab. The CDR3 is CASSGRQLGGELFF. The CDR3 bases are TGTGCCAGCAGTGGACGACAGCTAGGCGGGGAGCTGTTTTTT.